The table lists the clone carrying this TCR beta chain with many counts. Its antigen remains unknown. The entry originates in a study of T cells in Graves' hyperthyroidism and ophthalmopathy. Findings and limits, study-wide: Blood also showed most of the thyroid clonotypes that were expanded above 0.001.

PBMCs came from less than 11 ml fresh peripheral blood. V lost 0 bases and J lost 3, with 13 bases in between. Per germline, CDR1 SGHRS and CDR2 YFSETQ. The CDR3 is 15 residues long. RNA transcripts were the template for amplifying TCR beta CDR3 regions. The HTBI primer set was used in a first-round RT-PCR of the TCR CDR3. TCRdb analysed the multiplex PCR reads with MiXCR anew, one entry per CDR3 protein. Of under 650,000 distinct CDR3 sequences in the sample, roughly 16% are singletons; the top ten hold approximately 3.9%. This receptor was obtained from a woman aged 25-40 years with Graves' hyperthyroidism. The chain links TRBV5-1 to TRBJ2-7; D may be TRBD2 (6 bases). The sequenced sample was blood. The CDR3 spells CASSLAGENFYEQYF. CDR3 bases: TGCGCCAGCAGCTTGGCGGGGGAAAATTTCTACGAGCAGTACTTC. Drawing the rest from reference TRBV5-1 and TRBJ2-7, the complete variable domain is KAGVTQTPRYLIKTRGQQVTLSCSPISGHRSVSWYQQTPGQGLQFLFEYFSETQRNKGNFPGRFSGRQFSNSRSEMNVSTLELGDSALYLCASSLAGENFYEQYFGPGTRLTVT.